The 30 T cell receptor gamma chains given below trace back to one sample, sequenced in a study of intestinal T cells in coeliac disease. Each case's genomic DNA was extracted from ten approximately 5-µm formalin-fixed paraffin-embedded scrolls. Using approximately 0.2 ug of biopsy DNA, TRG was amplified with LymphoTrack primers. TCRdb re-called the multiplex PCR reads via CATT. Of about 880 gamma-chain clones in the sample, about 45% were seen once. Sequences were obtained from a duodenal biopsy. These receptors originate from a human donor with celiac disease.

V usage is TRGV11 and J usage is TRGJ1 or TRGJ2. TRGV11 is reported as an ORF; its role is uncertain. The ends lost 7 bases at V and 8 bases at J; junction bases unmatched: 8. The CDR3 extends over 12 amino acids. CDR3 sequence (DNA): TGTGCCTGCTGGATCATTATTAATAAGAAACTCTTT. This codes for CACWIIINKKLF.

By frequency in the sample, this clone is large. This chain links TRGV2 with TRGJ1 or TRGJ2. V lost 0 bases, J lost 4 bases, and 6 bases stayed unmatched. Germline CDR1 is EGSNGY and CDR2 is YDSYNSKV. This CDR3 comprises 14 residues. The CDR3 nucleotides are TGTGCCACCTGGGACGGGCAGGGGTATTATAAGAAACTCTTT. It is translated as CATWDGQGYYKKLF.

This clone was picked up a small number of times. CDR3 sequence reads: CATWGPSLGYKKLF. CDR3 DNA sequence: TGTGCCACCTGGGGCCCCTCTCTGGGATATAAGAAACTCTTT. The V and J genes are TRGV8 and TRGJ1 or TRGJ2. The CDR3 runs 14 residues. From germline, CDR1 is VENAVY and CDR2 YDSYNSRV. The V and J ends lost 5 bases and 7 bases, in that order; junction bases with no gene match: 14.

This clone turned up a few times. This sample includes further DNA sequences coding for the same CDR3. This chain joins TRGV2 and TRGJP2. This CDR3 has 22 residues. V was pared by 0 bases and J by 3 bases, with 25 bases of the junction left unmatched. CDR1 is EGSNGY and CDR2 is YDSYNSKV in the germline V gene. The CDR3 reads CATWDGRFAPGCARGSDWIKTF. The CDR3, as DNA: TGTGCCACCTGGGACGGGCGGTTTGCCCCCGGGTGCGCGAGGGGTAGTGATTGGATCAAGACGTTT.

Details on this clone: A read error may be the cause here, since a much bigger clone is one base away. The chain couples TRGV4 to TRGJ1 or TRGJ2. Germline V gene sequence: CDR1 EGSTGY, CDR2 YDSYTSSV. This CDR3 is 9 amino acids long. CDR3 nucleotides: TGTGCCACCTGGAATGGGCAACTCTTT. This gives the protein CATWNGQLF.

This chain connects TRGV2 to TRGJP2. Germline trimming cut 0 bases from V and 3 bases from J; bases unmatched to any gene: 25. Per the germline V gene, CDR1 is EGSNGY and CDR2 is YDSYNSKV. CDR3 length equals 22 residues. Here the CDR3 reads CATWDGRLAPGCARGSDWIKTF. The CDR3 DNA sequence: TGTGCCACCTGGGACGGGCGGCTTGCCCCCGGGTGCGCGAGGGGTAGTGATTGGATCAAGACGTTT.

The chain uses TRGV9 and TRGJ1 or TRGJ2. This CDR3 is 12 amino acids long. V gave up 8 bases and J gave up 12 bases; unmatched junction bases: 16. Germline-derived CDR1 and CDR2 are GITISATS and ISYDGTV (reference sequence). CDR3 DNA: TGTGCCTTGTTGGGAGGTGCAGGAGGGAAACTCTTT. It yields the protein CALLGGAGGKLF.

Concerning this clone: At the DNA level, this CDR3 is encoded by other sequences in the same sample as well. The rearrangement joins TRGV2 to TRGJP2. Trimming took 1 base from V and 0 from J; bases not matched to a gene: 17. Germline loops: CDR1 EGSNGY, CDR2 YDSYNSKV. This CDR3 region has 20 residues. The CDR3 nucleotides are TGTGCCACCTGGGACGGCCGTCTCGACGATATATATAGTAGTGATTGGATCAAGACGTTT. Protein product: CATWDGRLDDIYSSDWIKTF.

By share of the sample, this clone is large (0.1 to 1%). The CDR3 DNA sequence: TGTGCCTTGTGGACCTATAAGAAACTCTTT. Its translation is CALWTYKKLF. The chain links TRGV9 to TRGJ1 or TRGJ2. The CDR3 consists of 10 residues. Germline V gives CDR1 GITISATS, CDR2 ISYDGTV (reference sequence). Trimming removed 6 bases from V and 7 bases from J; junction bases left unmatched: 3.

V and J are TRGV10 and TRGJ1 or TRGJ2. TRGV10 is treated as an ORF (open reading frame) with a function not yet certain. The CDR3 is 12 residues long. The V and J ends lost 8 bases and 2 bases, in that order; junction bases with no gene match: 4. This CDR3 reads CAAWKDYYKKLF. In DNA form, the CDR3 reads TGTGCTGCGTGGAAAGATTATTATAAGAAACTCTTT.

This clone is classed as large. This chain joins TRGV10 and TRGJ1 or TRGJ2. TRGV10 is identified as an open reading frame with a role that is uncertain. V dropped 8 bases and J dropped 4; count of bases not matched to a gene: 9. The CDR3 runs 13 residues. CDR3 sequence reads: CAAWEMGYYKKLF. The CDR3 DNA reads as TGTGCTGCGTGGGAGATGGGGTATTATAAGAAACTCTTT.

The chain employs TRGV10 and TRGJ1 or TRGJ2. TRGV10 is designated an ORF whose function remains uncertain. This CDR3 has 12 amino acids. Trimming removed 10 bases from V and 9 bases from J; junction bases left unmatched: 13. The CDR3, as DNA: TGTGCTGCGTCCATCGGCCCCCGTAAGAAACTCTTT. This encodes CAASIGPRKKLF.

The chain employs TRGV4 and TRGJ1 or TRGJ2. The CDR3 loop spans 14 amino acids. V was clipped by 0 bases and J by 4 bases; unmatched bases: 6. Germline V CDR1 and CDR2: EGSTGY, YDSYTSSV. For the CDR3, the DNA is TGTGCCACCTGGGATGGGCTTTTCTATTATAAGAAACTCTTT. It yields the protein CATWDGLFYYKKLF.

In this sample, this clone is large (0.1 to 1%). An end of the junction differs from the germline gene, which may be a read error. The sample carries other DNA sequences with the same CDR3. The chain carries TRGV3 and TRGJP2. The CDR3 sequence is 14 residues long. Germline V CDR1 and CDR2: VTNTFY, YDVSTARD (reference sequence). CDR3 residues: CATWDIHKNWIKTF. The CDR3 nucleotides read TGTGCTACCTGGGACATCCACAAGAATTGGATCAAGACGTTT.

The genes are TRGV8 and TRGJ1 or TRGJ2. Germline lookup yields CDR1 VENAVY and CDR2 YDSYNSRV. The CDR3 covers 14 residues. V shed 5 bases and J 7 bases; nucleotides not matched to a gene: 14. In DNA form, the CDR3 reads TGTGCCACCTGGGGCCCCCTCTCGGGATATAAGAAACTCTTT. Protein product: CATWGPLSGYKKLF.

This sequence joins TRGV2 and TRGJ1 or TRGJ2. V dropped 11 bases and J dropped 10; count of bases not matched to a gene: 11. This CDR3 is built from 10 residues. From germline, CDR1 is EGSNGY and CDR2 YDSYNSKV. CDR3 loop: CAICLAKKLF. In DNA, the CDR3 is TGTGCCATTTGTCTCGCGAAGAAACTCTTT.

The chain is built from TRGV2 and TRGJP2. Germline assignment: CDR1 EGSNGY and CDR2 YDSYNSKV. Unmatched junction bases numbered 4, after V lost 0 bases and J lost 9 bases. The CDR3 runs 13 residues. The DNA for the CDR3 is TGTGCCACCTGGGACGGGATTTATTGGATCAAGACGTTT. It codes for CATWDGIYWIKTF.

This CDR3 reads CADLGQAGYKKLF. DNA of the CDR3: TGTGCCGACCTGGGACAGGCAGGTTATAAGAAACTCTTT. The genes are TRGV3 and TRGJ1 or TRGJ2. Germline V gene data show CDR1 as VTNTFY and CDR2 as YDVSTARD (reference sequence). V was pared by 12 bases and J by 6 bases, with 17 bases of the junction left unmatched. This CDR3 is 13 amino acids long.

The CDR3 here is CACWIRISYYKKLF. In DNA form, the CDR3 reads TGTGCCTGCTGGATTCGGATCAGTTATTATAAGAAACTCTTT. This chain uses TRGV11 with TRGJ1 or TRGJ2. TRGV11 is an ORF, and what it does is uncertain. CDR3 size: 14 residues. Losses at the gene ends were 6 bases for V and 3 bases for J; bases not matched to a gene: 8.

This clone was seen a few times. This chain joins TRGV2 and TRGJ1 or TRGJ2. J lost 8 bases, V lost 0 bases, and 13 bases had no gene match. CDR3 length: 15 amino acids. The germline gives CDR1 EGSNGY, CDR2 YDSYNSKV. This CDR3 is CATWDGPQLSDKKLF. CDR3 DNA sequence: TGTGCCACCTGGGACGGGCCCCAACTTTCGGATAAGAAACTCTTT.

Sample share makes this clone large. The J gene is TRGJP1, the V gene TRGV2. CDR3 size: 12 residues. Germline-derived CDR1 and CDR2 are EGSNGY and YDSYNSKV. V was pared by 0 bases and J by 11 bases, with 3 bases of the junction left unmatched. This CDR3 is CATWDGRWFKIF. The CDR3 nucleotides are TGTGCCACCTGGGACGGGCGATGGTTCAAGATATTT.

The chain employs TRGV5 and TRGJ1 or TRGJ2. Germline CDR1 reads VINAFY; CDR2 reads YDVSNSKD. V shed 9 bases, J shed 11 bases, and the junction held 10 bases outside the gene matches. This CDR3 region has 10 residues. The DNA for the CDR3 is TGTGCCACCCAAGAACCCCAGAAACTCTTT. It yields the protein CATQEPQKLF.

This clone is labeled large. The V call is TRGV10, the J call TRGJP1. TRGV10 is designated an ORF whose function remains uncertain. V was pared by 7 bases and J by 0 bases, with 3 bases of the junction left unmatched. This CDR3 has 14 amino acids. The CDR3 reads CAAWYDTTGWFKIF. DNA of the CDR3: TGTGCTGCGTGGTACGATACCACTGGTTGGTTCAAGATATTT.

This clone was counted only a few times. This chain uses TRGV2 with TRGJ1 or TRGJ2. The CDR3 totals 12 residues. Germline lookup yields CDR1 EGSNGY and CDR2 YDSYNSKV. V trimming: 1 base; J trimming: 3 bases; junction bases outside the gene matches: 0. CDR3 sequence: CATWDGYYKKLF. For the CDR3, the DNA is TGTGCCACCTGGGACGGTTATTATAAGAAACTCTTT.

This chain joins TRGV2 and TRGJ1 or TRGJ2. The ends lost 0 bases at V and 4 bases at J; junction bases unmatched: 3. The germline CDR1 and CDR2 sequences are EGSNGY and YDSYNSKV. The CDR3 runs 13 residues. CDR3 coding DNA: TGTGCCACCTGGGACGGGCGCTATTATAAGAAACTCTTT. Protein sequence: CATWDGRYYKKLF.

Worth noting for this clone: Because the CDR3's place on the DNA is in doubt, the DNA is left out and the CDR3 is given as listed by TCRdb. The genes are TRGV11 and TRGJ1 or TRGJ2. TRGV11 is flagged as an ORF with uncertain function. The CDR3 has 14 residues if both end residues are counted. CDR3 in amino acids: CTTVPAQVWHRKLF.

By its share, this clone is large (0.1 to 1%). CDR3 DNA: TGTGCCACTTACCTGGGGATCAAGACGTTT. Amino acid sequence: CATYLGIKTF. The chain has TRGV3 and TRGJP2. The CDR3 loop spans 10 amino acids. Germline lookup yields CDR1 VTNTFY and CDR2 YDVSTARD (reference sequence). V shed 10 bases, J shed 12 bases, and the junction held 8 bases outside the gene matches.

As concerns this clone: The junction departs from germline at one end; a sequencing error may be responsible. The CDR3 DNA follows: TGTGCCACCTGGAGAGCGTTATTCTTT. Translated, it gives CATWRALFF. V and J are TRGV2 and TRGJ1 or TRGJ2. The CDR3 consists of 9 residues. The germline gives CDR1 EGSNGY, CDR2 YDSYNSKV.

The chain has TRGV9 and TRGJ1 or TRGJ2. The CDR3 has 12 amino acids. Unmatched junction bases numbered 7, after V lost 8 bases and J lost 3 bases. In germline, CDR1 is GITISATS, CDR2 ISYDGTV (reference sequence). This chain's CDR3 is CALYRGYYKKLF. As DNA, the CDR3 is TGTGCCTTGTATCGCGGTTATTATAAGAAACTCTTT.

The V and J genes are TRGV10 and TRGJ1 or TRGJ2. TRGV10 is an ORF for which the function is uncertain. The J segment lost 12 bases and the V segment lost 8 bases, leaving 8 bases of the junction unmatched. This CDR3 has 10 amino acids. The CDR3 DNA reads TGTGCTGCGTGGGATTGTAGGAAACTCTTT. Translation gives CAAWDCRKLF.